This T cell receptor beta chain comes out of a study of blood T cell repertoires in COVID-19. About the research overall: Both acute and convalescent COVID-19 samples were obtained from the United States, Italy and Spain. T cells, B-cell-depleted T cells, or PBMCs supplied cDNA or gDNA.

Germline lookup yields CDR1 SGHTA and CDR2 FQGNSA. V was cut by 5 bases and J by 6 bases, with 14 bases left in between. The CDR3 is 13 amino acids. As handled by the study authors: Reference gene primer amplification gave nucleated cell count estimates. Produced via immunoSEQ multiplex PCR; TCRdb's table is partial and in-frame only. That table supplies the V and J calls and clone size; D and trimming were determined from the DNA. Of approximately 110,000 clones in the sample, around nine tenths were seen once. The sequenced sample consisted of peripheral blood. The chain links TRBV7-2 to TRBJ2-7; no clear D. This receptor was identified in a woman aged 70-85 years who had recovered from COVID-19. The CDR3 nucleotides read TGTGCCAGCAGCCGAGAACCCGCAGGCGAGCAGTACTTC. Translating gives CASSREPAGEQYF.